These T cell receptor beta chains were read from a single sample in a study of radiotherapy plus CTLA-4 blockade in lung cancer. TCRdb's table, derived via immunoSEQ multiplex PCR, lists solely in-frame clones and lacks some. The repertoire has around 63,000 clones, around 77% of them found once; the top ten carry roughly 15%. Sequenced material: peripheral blood, taken from a patient treated with radiotherapy plus ipilimumab. The receptors stem from a human donor with non-small cell lung cancer whose response to radiotherapy plus ipilimumab could not be evaluated. Some clones in this sample may be carry-over from other donors' samples. The CDR3 runs from the conserved cysteine through the conserved F or W. D genes are given only for firm matches. Part of the rows lack a size; the others show once, few, many or a class for expanded clones.

abundance: -; d_gene: -; v_gene: TRBV19; j_gene: TRBJ2-7; CDR3aa: CASSMRSEQYF; CDR3nt: TGTGCCAGTAGTATGCGGAGCGAGCAGTACTTC
abundance: few; d_gene: -; v_gene: TRBV9; j_gene: TRBJ1-3; CDR3aa: CASSVGGDSGNTIYF; CDR3nt: TGTGCCAGCAGCGTAGGGGGGGACTCTGGAAACACCATATATTTT
abundance: -; d_gene: -; v_gene: TRBV7-9; j_gene: TRBJ2-7; CDR3aa: CASSLGIGVHEQYF; CDR3nt: TGTGCCAGCAGCTTAGGAATAGGGGTCCACGAGCAGTACTTC
abundance: -; d_gene: -; v_gene: TRBV10-3; j_gene: TRBJ1-1; CDR3aa: CAISVFVGVGGTEAFF; CDR3nt: TGTGCCATCAGTGTGTTCGTGGGAGTAGGGGGCACTGAAGCTTTCTTT
abundance: -; d_gene: TRBD1; v_gene: TRBV7-6; j_gene: TRBJ2-7; CDR3aa: CASSLRQGASEQYF; CDR3nt: TGTGCCAGCAGCTTAAGACAGGGGGCGAGCGAGCAGTACTTC
abundance: -; d_gene: -; v_gene: TRBV4-1; j_gene: TRBJ1-5; CDR3aa: CASSQQTGTLNQPQHF; CDR3nt: TGCGCCAGCAGCCAACAAACCGGGACACTTAATCAGCCCCAGCATTTT
abundance: -; d_gene: -; v_gene: TRBV7-8; j_gene: TRBJ2-2; CDR3aa: CASSSTGNTGELFF; CDR3nt: TGTGCCAGCAGCTCGACGGGGAACACCGGGGAGCTGTTTTTT
abundance: -; d_gene: TRBD1; v_gene: TRBV10-1; j_gene: TRBJ2-7; CDR3aa: CASSEDRERYEQYF; CDR3nt: TGCGCCAGCAGTGAGGACAGGGAAAGGTACGAGCAGTACTTC
abundance: -; d_gene: TRBD1; v_gene: TRBV27; j_gene: TRBJ1-4; CDR3aa: CASRPRGGAYEKLFF; CDR3nt: TGTGCCAGCAGGCCGCGAGGGGGCGCTTATGAAAAACTGTTTTTT
abundance: -; d_gene: -; v_gene: TRBV4-2; j_gene: TRBJ1-2; CDR3aa: CASSQEMTAIYGYTF; CDR3nt: TGTGCCAGCAGCCAAGAAATGACAGCAATCTATGGCTACACCTTC
abundance: -; d_gene: -; v_gene: TRBV6-1; j_gene: TRBJ2-7; CDR3aa: CASSELGHRSYEQYF; CDR3nt: TGTGCCAGCAGTGAGTTGGGACACCGCTCCTACGAGCAGTACTTC
abundance: -; d_gene: -; v_gene: TRBV29-1; j_gene: TRBJ1-2; CDR3aa: CSVEERGHPSYGYTF; CDR3nt: TGCAGCGTTGAAGAAAGGGGACACCCGAGCTATGGCTACACCTTC
abundance: once; d_gene: TRBD1; v_gene: TRBV6-6; j_gene: TRBJ2-1; CDR3aa: CASSPTGPNEQFF; CDR3nt: TGTGCCAGCAGTCCGACAGGGCCAAATGAGCAGTTCTTC
abundance: -; d_gene: -; v_gene: TRBV5-8; j_gene: TRBJ2-2; CDR3aa: CASSDGGVITGELFF; CDR3nt: TGTGCCAGCAGCGACGGAGGAGTGATCACCGGGGAGCTGTTTTTT
abundance: -; d_gene: TRBD1; v_gene: TRBV12-5; j_gene: TRBJ1-1; CDR3aa: CASGDQTGIMNTEAFF; CDR3nt: TGTGCTAGTGGAGACCAGACAGGGATTATGAACACTGAAGCTTTCTTT
abundance: -; d_gene: TRBD1; v_gene: TRBV6-4; j_gene: TRBJ1-6; CDR3aa: CASDGDRPNSPLHF; CDR3nt: TGTGCCAGCGACGGGGACAGGCCCAATTCACCCCTCCACTTT
abundance: -; d_gene: TRBD2; v_gene: TRBV5-6; j_gene: TRBJ2-3; CDR3aa: CASSFGGGADTQYF; CDR3nt: TGTGCCAGCAGCTTCGGGGGGGGCGCAGATACGCAGTATTTT
abundance: -; d_gene: -; v_gene: TRBV27; j_gene: TRBJ2-2; CDR3aa: CASSTTPGLSNTGELFF; CDR3nt: TGTGCCAGCAGCACCACCCCCGGACTATCGAACACCGGGGAGCTGTTTTTT
abundance: -; d_gene: -; v_gene: TRBV9; j_gene: TRBJ2-7; CDR3aa: CASSVGGGRSSTYEQYF; CDR3nt: TGTGCCAGCAGCGTAGGGGGGGGCAGGTCCTCGACCTACGAGCAGTACTTC
abundance: medium-sized; d_gene: -; v_gene: TRBV28; j_gene: TRBJ2-2; CDR3aa: CASSPRGTGELFF; CDR3nt: TGTGCCAGCAGTCCCCGAGGGACCGGGGAGCTGTTTTTT
abundance: -; d_gene: TRBD1; v_gene: TRBV28; j_gene: TRBJ1-6; CDR3aa: CASSLLTGNSPLHF; CDR3nt: TGTGCCAGCAGTTTATTGACAGGGAACTCACCCCTCCACTTT
abundance: -; d_gene: TRBD1; v_gene: TRBV29-1; j_gene: TRBJ2-2; CDR3aa: CSGEDRENTGELFF; CDR3nt: TGCAGCGGGGAGGACAGGGAAAACACCGGGGAGCTGTTTTTT
abundance: -; d_gene: TRBD1; v_gene: TRBV6-1; j_gene: TRBJ2-2; CDR3aa: CASTGTGGYTGELFF; CDR3nt: TGTGCCAGCACCGGGACAGGGGGCTACACCGGGGAGCTGTTTTTT
abundance: -; d_gene: -; v_gene: TRBV5-1; j_gene: TRBJ2-2; CDR3aa: CASSLNSPNTGELFF; CDR3nt: TGCGCCAGCAGCTTGAACTCACCGAACACCGGGGAGCTGTTTTTT
abundance: -; d_gene: -; v_gene: TRBV5-6; j_gene: TRBJ1-1; CDR3aa: CASSSLGGDGEAFF; CDR3nt: TGTGCCAGCAGCTCCCTAGGGGGGGACGGGGAAGCTTTCTTT
abundance: -; d_gene: -; v_gene: TRBV6-5; j_gene: TRBJ1-2; CDR3aa: CASSVGQFYGYTF; CDR3nt: TGTGCCAGCAGTGTAGGACAGTTCTATGGCTACACCTTC
abundance: once; d_gene: TRBD2; v_gene: TRBV9; j_gene: TRBJ2-7; CDR3aa: CASSVAGGTNPYEQYF; CDR3nt: TGTGCCAGCAGCGTAGCTGGGGGGACTAATCCCTACGAGCAGTACTTC
abundance: -; d_gene: TRBD1; v_gene: TRBV6-5; j_gene: TRBJ1-6; CDR3aa: CASSYGTVPDSPLHF; CDR3nt: TGTGCCAGCAGTTACGGGACAGTCCCTGACTCACCCCTCCACTTT
abundance: few; d_gene: TRBD1; v_gene: TRBV4-2; j_gene: TRBJ2-3; CDR3aa: CASSPTLWQGADTQYF; CDR3nt: TGTGCCAGCAGCCCCACCCTATGGCAGGGGGCAGATACGCAGTATTTT
abundance: -; d_gene: TRBD2; v_gene: TRBV9; j_gene: TRBJ2-1; CDR3aa: CASSLPPRGGHNEQFF; CDR3nt: TGTGCCAGCAGCCTCCCCCCGCGGGGGGGCCACAATGAGCAGTTCTTC